In this sample, the clone carrying this T cell receptor beta chain turned up a few times. Its cognate antigen is unknown. The data were taken from a study of response to subunit inactivated influenza vaccine. Germline CDR1 and CDR2: DFQATT and SNEGSKA (reference sequence). After removal of 0 bases from V and 2 bases from J, the junction contained 14 bases not matched to a gene. The CDR3 has 19 residues. TCRdb independently ran MiXCR on the RT-PCR reads; one entry per CDR3 protein. The repertoire holds approximately 530,000 distinct CDR3 sequences, with approximately 7.6% as singletons. General study results and limits: The study's authors posited that every seasonal influenza vaccination enlists few new T cells.

The sequence was collected from a man aged 50 to 69 who received an inactivated influenza vaccine. Here the sequenced sample was PBMCs from blood, taken 23 months after vaccination. The V gene is TRBV20-1, the J gene TRBJ2-4; 9 bases are shared with TRBD1. CDR3 DNA: TGCAGTGCTAGAGATCAGGGGACAGGGCCCTACAGGACCAAAAACATTCAGTACTTC. Translating it yields CSARDQGTGPYRTKNIQYF.